These T cell receptor beta chains were read from a single sample in a study of human T cells and chemical hapten exposure. TCRdb reprocessed the RACE reads with MiXCR, giving one entry per CDR3 protein. Here the sample spans over 300,000 distinct CDR3 sequences, 4% to 6% being singletons. Specimen: whole blood, collected in connection with sensitization to the hapten diphenylcyclopropenone (DPC). The source of these receptors is a woman in her forties or fifties with alopecia areata. Some clones in this sample may be carry-over from other donors' samples. The CDR3 runs from the conserved cysteine through the conserved F or W. D genes are given only for firm matches. Not every row has a clone size; where given, it reads once, few, many or a size class.

>few|TRBJ1-2|TRBD1|TRBV6-6
TGTGCCAGCAGTGGGGACAGGGGCTATGGCTACACCTTC
CASSGDRGYGYTF
>many|TRBJ1-1|-|TRBV29-1
TGCAGCGTTGAAGAAAGGGGTCTGGGCACTGAAGCTTTCTTT
CSVEERGLGTEAFF
>few|TRBJ1-2|-|TRBV29-1
TGCAGCGTTGACGCCGAGGACGATGGCTACACCTTC
CSVDAEDDGYTF
>-|TRBJ1-6|-|TRBV3-1
TGTGCCAGCAGCCACCGGGGAAACGAACCGAATTCACCCCTCCACTTT
CASSHRGNEPNSPLHF
>many|TRBJ2-7|-|TRBV29-1
TGCAGCGTTGGGGGATTCTACGAGCAGTACTTC
CSVGGFYEQYF
>many|TRBJ1-1|TRBD1|TRBV3-1
TGTGCCAGCAGTCCTACCGGGACAGTGAACACTGAAGCTTTCTTT
CASSPTGTVNTEAFF
>many|TRBJ1-1|-|TRBV29-1
TGCAGCGCCCCCTTCGAGGGAGCTTTCTTT
CSAPFEGAFF
>few|TRBJ2-4|-|TRBV3-1
TGTGCCAGCAGCCAAGGCGGCGGGCATAGGAAAAACATTCAGTACTTC
CASSQGGGHRKNIQYF
>many|TRBJ1-1|-|TRBV5-1
TGCGCCAGCAGCTTGGGGCAGGGGATAAACACTGAAGCTTTCTTT
CASSLGQGINTEAFF
>-|TRBJ2-1|TRBD1|TRBV20-1
TGCAGTGCTACCCGACAGGGCAATGAGCAGTTCTTC
CSATRQGNEQFF
>many|TRBJ2-7|-|TRBV30
TGTGCCTGGTCGGGACCCAACCCAAGCGGAAGGCCCTACGAGCAGTACTTC
CAWSGPNPSGRPYEQYF
>many|TRBJ2-7|TRBD1|TRBV6-5
TGTGCCAGCAGTTACTCGCCGGGACAGGGTAACTGGAACGAGCAGTACTTC
CASSYSPGQGNWNEQYF
>many|TRBJ1-5|-|TRBV20-1
TGCAGTGCTAGAGTTTGGACAGATAATCAGCCCCAGCATTTT
CSARVWTDNQPQHF
>many|TRBJ2-5|-|TRBV7-9
TGTGCCAGCACCCGAATCGAGGGGCCGCACGAGACCCAGTACTTC
CASTRIEGPHETQYF
>many|TRBJ2-1|TRBD2|TRBV27
TGTGCCAGCACTAGCGGGGGCAATGAGCAGTTCTTC
CASTSGGNEQFF
>-|TRBJ2-5|-|TRBV7-2
TGTGCCAGCATCCCCCTCGGGGGGCGCGGGGAGACCCAGTACTTC
CASIPLGGRGETQYF
>many|TRBJ1-1|-|TRBV12-3/TRBV12-4
TGTGCCAGCAGTTTTGGGGGATTTGAAGCTTTCTTT
CASSFGGFEAFF
>many|TRBJ2-7|-|TRBV20-1
TGCAGTGCTAGAGATGGGGCAGACGAGCAGTACTTC
CSARDGADEQYF
>-|TRBJ2-7|TRBD1|TRBV5-1
TGCGCCAGCAGCTCAACACAGGGGTTGGGGACCTACGAGCAGTACTTC
CASSSTQGLGTYEQYF
>many|TRBJ2-2|-|TRBV28
TGTGCCAGCAGCTCTGCGGCTACGAACACCGGGGAGCTGTTTTTT
CASSSAATNTGELFF